One and the same sample provided the 15 T cell receptor beta chains below, sequenced in a study of beta chain features in type 1 diabetes. All of the isolated RNA was reverse transcribed, so expressed TCRB transcripts were sequenced. The assay was immunoSEQ multiplex PCR, and TCRdb's table has in-frame clones only and misses some. The profile shows more than 300,000 clones, about 12% of them singletons. Sequenced material: naive CD4+ T cells from blood. The receptors come from a man aged 18 to 29 in good health.

V and J are TRBV4-2 and TRBJ2-3; 8 nucleotides agree with TRBD2. CDR1 and CDR2 (germline): LGHNA, YNFKEQ. The CDR3 spans 17 residues. V lost 3 bases to trimming and J lost 1 base; unmatched junction nucleotides: 9. As DNA, the CDR3 is TGTGCCAGCAGCCAGCGGACGGGGGGGCGGGGCACAGATACGCAGTATTTT. Its translation: CASSQRTGGRGTDTQYF.

J is TRBJ2-1 and V is TRBV25-1; D might be TRBD2 (5 bases). The ends were cut back, 0 bases at V and 2 bases at J, with 8 bases in the middle. Per germline, CDR1 MGHDK and CDR2 SYGVNS. This CDR3 has 15 amino acids. Written as DNA, the CDR3 is TGTGCCAGCAGTGAATATAGGCGGGCCTACAATGAGCAGTTCTTC. It is translated as CASSEYRRAYNEQFF.

This clone was seen a few times. This chain uses TRBV7-2 with TRBJ1-5; D possibly corresponds to TRBD1 (6 bases). Germline values: CDR1 SGHTA, CDR2 FQGNSA. The CDR3 sequence is 13 residues long. The germline V and J ends were trimmed by 6 bases and 6 bases, with 12 bases remaining between them. CDR3 in DNA: TGTGCCAGCAGTTTTACAGGGCTTCAGCCCCAGCATTTT. It yields the protein CASSFTGLQPQHF.

This clone was seen more than once but under ten times. The chain joins TRBV9 to TRBJ2-7; D perhaps matches TRBD2 (5 bases). V was cut by 8 bases and J by 3 bases, with 18 bases left in between. The CDR3 is 14 amino acids. CDR1 SGDLS and CDR2 YYNGEE come from the germline V gene. CDR3 protein: CASRRGLADYEQYF. The CDR3 DNA follows: TGTGCCAGTAGACGCGGGCTAGCAGACTACGAGCAGTACTTC.

This clone was detected a few times. This chain uses TRBV18 with TRBJ2-5; D unclear. The CDR3 sequence is 14 residues long. The germline V gene encodes CDR1 KGHSH and CDR2 LQKENI. Deletions cut 4 bases from V and 5 bases from J, with 14 bases between. CDR3 protein: CASSRARMEETQYF. DNA for the CDR3: TGTGCCAGCTCACGAGCGAGAATGGAGGAGACCCAGTACTTC. Full variable domain (remainder filled in from reference TRBV18 and TRBJ2-5): NAGVMQNPRHLVRRRGQEARLRCSPMKGHSHVYWYRQLPEEGLKFMVYLQKENIIDESGMPKERFSAEFPKEGPSILRIQQVVRGDSAAYFCASSRARMEETQYFGPGTRLLVL.

The J gene is TRBJ1-2, the V gene TRBV7-2; 7 bases match TRBD1. Trimming cost V 5 bases and J 2 bases; bases outside gene matches: 2. Germline lookup yields CDR1 SGHTA and CDR2 FQGNSA. The CDR3 runs 13 residues. In nucleotides, the CDR3 is TGTGCCAGCAGCGGGACAGCAAACTATGGCTACACCTTC. It is translated as CASSGTANYGYTF.

This clone was seen more than once but under ten times. The chain is built from TRBV6-5 and TRBJ1-3, with D maybe TRBD1 (6 bases). Germline CDR1 is MNHEY and CDR2 is SVGAGI. V was cut by 10 bases and J by 2 bases, with 9 bases left in between. CDR3 length: 12 residues. The CDR3 DNA reads TGTGCCACCAGGACAGCTGGAAACACCATATATTTT. Translating it yields CATRTAGNTIYF.

This clone came up a few times. The chain has TRBV4-3 and TRBJ2-7; 10 bases line up with TRBD1. With V trimmed by 3 bases and J by 4 bases, 3 bases remained unmatched. Germline V gives CDR1 LGHNA, CDR2 YSLEER. CDR3 length equals 14 residues. CDR3: CASSHDRGRYEQYF. The CDR3, as DNA: TGCGCCAGCAGCCATGACAGGGGGCGATACGAGCAGTACTTC.

Points on this clone: The sample carries other DNA sequences with the same CDR3. The chain employs TRBV28 and TRBJ1-4, with D possibly being TRBD1 (6 bases). The germline V gene has CDR1 MDHEN and CDR2 SYDVKM. V gave up 6 bases and J gave up 5 bases, with 13 bases separating them. The CDR3 is 14 amino acids. The CDR3 sequence is CASSSGQGNEKLFF. The CDR3 DNA reads TGTGCCAGCAGCTCCGGGCAGGGGAATGAAAAACTGTTTTTT.

The J gene is TRBJ1-1, the V gene TRBV18; D might be TRBD1 (6 bases). Germline values: CDR1 KGHSH, CDR2 LQKENI. The CDR3 contains 14 residues. V was shortened by 4 bases and J by 5 bases, with 14 bases between the two germline ends. The chain's CDR3 is CASSQSTGITEAFF. Written as DNA, the CDR3 is TGTGCCAGCTCACAAAGTACAGGGATAACTGAAGCTTTCTTT. Complete variable domain (other parts from reference TRBV18 and TRBJ1-1): NAGVMQNPRHLVRRRGQEARLRCSPMKGHSHVYWYRQLPEEGLKFMVYLQKENIIDESGMPKERFSAEFPKEGPSILRIQQVVRGDSAAYFCASSQSTGITEAFFGQGTRLTVV.

The chain combines TRBV9 with TRBJ2-1; a possible D gene is TRBD1 (5 bases). Germline V CDR1 and CDR2: SGDLS, YYNGEE. V was cut by 3 bases and J by 2 bases, with 15 bases left in between. CDR3 length: 16 amino acids. The CDR3 sequence is CASSAVPGRAYNEQFF. In DNA form, the CDR3 reads TGTGCCAGCAGCGCTGTCCCGGGCAGGGCCTACAATGAGCAGTTCTTC. Supplemented by reference TRBV9 and TRBJ2-1, the full variable domain reads DSGVTQTPKHLITATGQRVTLRCSPRSGDLSVYWYQQSLDQGLQFLIQYYNGEERAKGNILERFSAQQFPDLHSELNLSSLELGDSALYFCASSAVPGRAYNEQFFGPGTRLTVL.

The V and J genes are TRBV29-1 and TRBJ2-7; 7 bases match TRBD1. The J segment lost 4 bases and the V segment lost 3 bases, leaving 6 bases of the junction unmatched. Looked up from germline, CDR1 is SQVTM and CDR2 is ANQGSEA. The CDR3 consists of 13 residues. The DNA for the CDR3 is TGCAGCGTTGAGGGGACAGCTGGGTACGAGCAGTACTTC. Amino acid sequence: CSVEGTAGYEQYF.

This clone was detected only a few times. This chain connects TRBV7-2 to TRBJ2-1; no clear D gene. The CDR3 sequence is 15 residues long. Deletions cut 1 base from V and 4 bases from J, with 11 bases between. The V gene's germline CDR1 is SGHTA and CDR2 FQGNSA. The CDR3 protein is CASSLEASEYNEQFF. The DNA for the CDR3 is TGTGCCAGCAGCTTAGAGGCCAGCGAATACAATGAGCAGTTCTTC.

This rearrangement joins TRBV19 to TRBJ1-1; 8 bases fit TRBD1. This CDR3 contains 12 residues. Germline V gene data show CDR1 as LNHDA and CDR2 as SQIVND (reference sequence). After removal of 11 bases from V and 1 base from J, the junction contained 3 bases not matched to a gene. CDR3 bases: TGTGCCTCTGGGACAGGGAACACTGAAGCTTTCTTT. The encoded protein is CASGTGNTEAFF.

The rearrangement uses TRBV5-4 and TRBJ2-1; D is perhaps TRBD2 (5 bases). The germline V gene encodes CDR1 SGHNT and CDR2 YYREEE (reference sequence). The CDR3 totals 11 residues. Trimming stripped 6 bases from V and 10 bases from J, with 11 bases between. The CDR3 DNA sequence: TGTGCCAGCACCTTCGGACTCGAGCAGTTCTTC. Protein: CASTFGLEQFF.